Following are 7 T cell receptor beta chains from one sample sequenced in a study of T cells in Graves' hyperthyroidism and ophthalmopathy. From RNA transcripts, TCR beta CDR3 regions were amplified. Using the HTBI primer set, a first-round RT-PCR was run on the TCR CDR3. In TCRdb, the multiplex PCR reads were re-called with MiXCR into one record per CDR3 protein. The table lists around 520,000 distinct CDR3 sequences, over 13% of them singletons. Input material: blood. The receptors were gathered from a woman between 18 and 29 years old with Graves' hyperthyroidism.

The chain combines TRBV7-9 with TRBJ2-4; weak D call: TRBD1 (5 bases). The CDR3 extends over 11 amino acids. CDR1 and CDR2 (germline): SEHNR, FQNEAQ (reference sequence). V was pared by 6 bases and J by 11 bases, with 11 bases between. The CDR3 region has the DNA TGTGCCAGCAGTCCAGGGTTCGTTCAGTACTTC. Amino acids: CASSPGFVQYF.

This rearrangement joins TRBV27 to TRBJ2-5; 8 positions match TRBD2. Germline V gene lookup returns CDR1 MNHEY and CDR2 SMNVEV (reference sequence). This CDR3 region has 12 residues. J gave up 4 bases and V 7 bases, and 2 bases lay outside the gene matches. The CDR3 is CASKAGGETQYF. CDR3 DNA: TGTGCCAGCAAGGCGGGAGGAGAGACCCAGTACTTC.

At least ten counts were recorded for this clonotype. The rearrangement uses TRBV20-1 and TRBJ2-3, with 14 bases that match TRBD2. Germline CDR1 and CDR2: DFQATT and SNEGSKA (reference sequence). After removal of 3 bases from V and 6 bases from J, the junction contained 17 bases not matched to a gene. The CDR3 runs to 19 residues. Here the CDR3 reads CSARRFRGTSGSLTDTQYF. The CDR3 nucleotides read TGCAGTGCTAGGAGGTTTCGGGGGACTAGCGGGAGTTTAACCGATACGCAGTATTTT.

This clonotype was observed at least ten times. V gene TRBV2 combines with J gene TRBJ1-6; TRBD1 matches at 8 bases. The junction had 2 bases not matched to a gene; V was cut back by 6 bases and J by 7 bases. Germline loops: CDR1 SNHLY, CDR2 FYNNEI. The CDR3 totals 13 residues. This CDR3 is CASSRDRNSPLHF. CDR3 DNA: TGTGCCAGCAGCCGGGACAGGAATTCACCCCTCCACTTT.

This chain's CDR3 is CASSLPGTPYDQPQHF. The CDR3 DNA sequence: TGTGCCAGCAGCTTACCCGGGACACCTTACGATCAGCCCCAGCATTTT. V is TRBV7-9 and J is TRBJ1-5, with D possibly matching TRBD1 (6 bases). This CDR3 is built from 16 residues. The V end lost 2 bases, the J end lost 5 bases, and 16 bases lay between the germline ends. Germline V CDR1 and CDR2: SEHNR, FQNEAQ (reference sequence).

This chain links TRBV6-1 with TRBJ2-7; possibly TRBD1 for D (6 bases). The length of the CDR3 is 14 residues. Trimming pared 3 bases from V and 6 bases from J, leaving 15 bases between. The germline gives CDR1 MNHNS, CDR2 SASEGT. The CDR3 spells CASSENRDVAEQYV. As DNA, the CDR3 is TGTGCCAGCAGTGAGAACAGGGATGTCGCCGAGCAGTACGTC.

This clonotype was seen ten or more times. The chain uses TRBV3-1 and TRBJ1-2; D ambiguous. The length of the CDR3 is 13 residues. V lost 0 bases, J lost 4 bases, and 6 bases lay in between. The germline CDR1 and CDR2 sequences are LGHDT and YNNKEL (reference sequence). The CDR3 spells CASSQDGPYGYTF. CDR3 bases: TGTGCCAGCAGCCAAGACGGACCCTATGGCTACACCTTC.